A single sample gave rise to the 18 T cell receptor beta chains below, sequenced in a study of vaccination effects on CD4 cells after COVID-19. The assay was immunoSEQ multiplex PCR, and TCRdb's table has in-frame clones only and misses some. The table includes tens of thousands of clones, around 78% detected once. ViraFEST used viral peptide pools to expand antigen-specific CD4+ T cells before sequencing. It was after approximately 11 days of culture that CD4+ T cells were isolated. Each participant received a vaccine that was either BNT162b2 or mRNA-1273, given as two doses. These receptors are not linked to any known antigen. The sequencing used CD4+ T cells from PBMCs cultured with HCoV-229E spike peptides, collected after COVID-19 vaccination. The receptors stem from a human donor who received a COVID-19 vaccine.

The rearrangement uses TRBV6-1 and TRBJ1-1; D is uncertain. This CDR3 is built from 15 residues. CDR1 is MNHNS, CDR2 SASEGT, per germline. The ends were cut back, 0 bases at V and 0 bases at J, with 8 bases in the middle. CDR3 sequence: CASSEAEHMNTEAFF. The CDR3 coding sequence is TGTGCCAGCAGTGAAGCGGAACACATGAACACTGAAGCTTTCTTT.

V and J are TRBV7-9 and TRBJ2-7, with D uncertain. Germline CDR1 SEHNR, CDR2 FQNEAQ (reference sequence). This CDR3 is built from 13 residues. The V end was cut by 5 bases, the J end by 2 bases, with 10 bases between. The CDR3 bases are TGTGCCAGCAGCCTAGGTAGGACCTACGAGCAGTACGTC. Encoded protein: CASSLGRTYEQYV.

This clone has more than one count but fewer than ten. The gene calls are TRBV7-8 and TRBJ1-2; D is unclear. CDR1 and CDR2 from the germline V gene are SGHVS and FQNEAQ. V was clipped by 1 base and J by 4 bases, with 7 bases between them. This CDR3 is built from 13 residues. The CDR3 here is CASSLGGRYGYTF. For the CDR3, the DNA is TGTGCCAGCAGCTTAGGGGGTCGCTATGGCTACACCTTC.

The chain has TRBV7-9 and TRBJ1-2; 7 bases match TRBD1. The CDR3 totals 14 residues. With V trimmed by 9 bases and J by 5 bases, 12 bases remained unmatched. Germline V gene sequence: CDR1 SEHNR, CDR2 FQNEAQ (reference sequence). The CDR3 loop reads CASGDSFLRYGYTF. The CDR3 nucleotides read TGTGCCAGTGGGGACAGCTTCCTTCGTTATGGCTACACCTTC.

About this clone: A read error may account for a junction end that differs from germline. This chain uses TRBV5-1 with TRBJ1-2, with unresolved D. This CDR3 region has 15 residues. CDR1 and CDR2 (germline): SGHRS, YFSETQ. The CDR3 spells CASSQSSLKDVSLAF. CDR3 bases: TGCGCCAGCAGCCAAAGTTCGCTCAAGGACGTGAGTTTAGCCTTC.

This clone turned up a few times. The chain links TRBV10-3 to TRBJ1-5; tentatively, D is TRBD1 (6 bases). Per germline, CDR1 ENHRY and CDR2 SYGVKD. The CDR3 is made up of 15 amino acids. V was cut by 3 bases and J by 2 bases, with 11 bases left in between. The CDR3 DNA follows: TGTGCCATCAGTGACAGGGGCGGCGGCAATCAGCCCCAGCATTTT. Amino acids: CAISDRGGGNQPQHF.

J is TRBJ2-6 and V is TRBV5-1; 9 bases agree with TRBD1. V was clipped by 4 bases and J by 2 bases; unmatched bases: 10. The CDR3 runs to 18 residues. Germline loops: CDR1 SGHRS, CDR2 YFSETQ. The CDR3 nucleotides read TGCGCCAGCAGCCATCCGGGACAGGGCGCTCCTGGGGCCAACGTCCTGACTTTC. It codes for CASSHPGQGAPGANVLTF.

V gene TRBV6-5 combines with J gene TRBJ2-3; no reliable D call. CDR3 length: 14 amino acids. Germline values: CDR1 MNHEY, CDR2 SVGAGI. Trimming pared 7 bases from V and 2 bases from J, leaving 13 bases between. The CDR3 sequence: CASTHRALTDTQYF. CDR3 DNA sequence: TGTGCCAGCACCCACCGTGCCCTCACAGATACGCAGTATTTT.

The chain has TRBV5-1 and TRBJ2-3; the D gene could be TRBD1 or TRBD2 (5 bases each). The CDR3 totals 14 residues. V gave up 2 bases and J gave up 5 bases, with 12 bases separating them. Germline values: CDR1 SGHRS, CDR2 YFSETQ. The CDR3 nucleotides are TGCGCCAGCAGCTTTGACGGGGCGGTAGATACGCAGTATTTT. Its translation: CASSFDGAVDTQYF.

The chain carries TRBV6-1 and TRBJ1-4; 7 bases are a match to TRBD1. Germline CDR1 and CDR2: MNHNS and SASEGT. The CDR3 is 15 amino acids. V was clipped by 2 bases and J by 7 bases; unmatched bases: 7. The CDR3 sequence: CASSEFHRGGEKLFF. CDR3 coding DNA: TGTGCCAGCAGTGAATTCCACAGGGGCGGTGAAAAACTGTTTTTT.

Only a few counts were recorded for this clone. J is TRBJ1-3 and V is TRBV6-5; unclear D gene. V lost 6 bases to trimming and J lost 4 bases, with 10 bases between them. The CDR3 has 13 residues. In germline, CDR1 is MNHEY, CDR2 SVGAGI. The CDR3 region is CASRIWGGNTIYF. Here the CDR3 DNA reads TGTGCCAGCAGGATATGGGGAGGAAACACCATATATTTT.

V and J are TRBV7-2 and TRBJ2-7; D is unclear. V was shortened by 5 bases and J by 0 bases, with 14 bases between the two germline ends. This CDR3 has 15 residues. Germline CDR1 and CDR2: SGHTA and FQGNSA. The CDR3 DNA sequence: TGTGCCAGCAGCCAACAGCGCTTCAGCTCCTACGAGCAGTACGTC. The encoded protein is CASSQQRFSSYEQYV.

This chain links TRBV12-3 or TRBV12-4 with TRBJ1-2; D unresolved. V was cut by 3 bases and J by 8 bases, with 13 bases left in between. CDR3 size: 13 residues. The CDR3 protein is CASSLGATDGYTF. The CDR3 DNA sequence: TGTGCCAGCAGTTTGGGTGCCACAGACGGCTACACCTTC.

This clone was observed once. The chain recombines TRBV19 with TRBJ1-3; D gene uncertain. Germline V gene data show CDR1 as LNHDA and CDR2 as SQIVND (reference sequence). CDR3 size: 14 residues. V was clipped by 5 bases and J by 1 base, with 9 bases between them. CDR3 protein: CASSSRASGNTIYF. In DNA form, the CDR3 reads TGTGCCAGTAGTTCAAGGGCGTCTGGAAACACCATATATTTT.

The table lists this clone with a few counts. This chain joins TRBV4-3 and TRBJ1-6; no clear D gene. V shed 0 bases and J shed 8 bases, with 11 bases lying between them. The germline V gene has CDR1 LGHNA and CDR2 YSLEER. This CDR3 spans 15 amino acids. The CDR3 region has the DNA TGCGCCAGCAGCCAAGATACGACCCAGTATTCACCCCTCCACTTT. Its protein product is CASSQDTTQYSPLHF.

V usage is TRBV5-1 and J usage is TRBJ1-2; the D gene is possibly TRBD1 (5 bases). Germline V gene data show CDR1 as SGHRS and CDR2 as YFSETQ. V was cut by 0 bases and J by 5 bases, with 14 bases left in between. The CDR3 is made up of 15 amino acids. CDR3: CASSLDGQGVYGYTF. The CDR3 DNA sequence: TGCGCCAGCAGCTTGGATGGGCAGGGAGTGTATGGCTACACCTTC. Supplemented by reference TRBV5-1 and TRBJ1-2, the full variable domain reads KAGVTQTPRYLIKTRGQQVTLSCSPISGHRSVSWYQQTPGQGLQFLFEYFSETQRNKGNFPGRFSGRQFSNSRSEMNVSTLELGDSALYLCASSLDGQGVYGYTFGSGTRLTVV.

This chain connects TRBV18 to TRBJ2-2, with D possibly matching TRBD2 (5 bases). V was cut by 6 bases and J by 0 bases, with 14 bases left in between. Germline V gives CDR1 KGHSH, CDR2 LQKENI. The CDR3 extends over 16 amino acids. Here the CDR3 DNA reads TGTGCCAGCTCGCCGGGTGAGGGATCGAACACCGGGGAGCTGTTTTTT. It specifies CASSPGEGSNTGELFF.

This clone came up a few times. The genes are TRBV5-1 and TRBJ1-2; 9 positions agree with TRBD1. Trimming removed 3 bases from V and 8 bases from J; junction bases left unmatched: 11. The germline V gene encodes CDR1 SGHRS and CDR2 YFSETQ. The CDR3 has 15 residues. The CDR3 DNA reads TGCGCCAGCAGCTCAGCCGGGACAGGGCATTTCGGCTACACCTTC. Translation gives CASSSAGTGHFGYTF. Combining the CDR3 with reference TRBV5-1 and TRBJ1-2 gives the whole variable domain KAGVTQTPRYLIKTRGQQVTLSCSPISGHRSVSWYQQTPGQGLQFLFEYFSETQRNKGNFPGRFSGRQFSNSRSEMNVSTLELGDSALYLCASSSAGTGHFGYTFGSGTRLTVV.